This T cell receptor (beta chain) was retrieved from a study of blood T cell repertoires in COVID-19. Study in general: Some COVID-19 samples were acute and others convalescent; all came from the United States, Italy and Spain. The cDNA or gDNA used as material had been derived from T cells, B-cell-depleted T cells, or PBMCs.

Germline V gene sequence: CDR1 LNHDA, CDR2 SQIVND (reference sequence). CDR3 length: 12 amino acids. J gave up 5 bases and V 9 bases, and 2 bases lay outside the gene matches. Original processing methods: Estimated nucleated cell counts came from reference gene primer amplification. Profiling relied on immunoSEQ multiplex PCR, and the TCRdb table lists in-frame clones only, not all of them. V and J calls and clone size follow that table, whereas D and trimming were derived from the DNA. Of around 300,000 clones in the sample, 85% were seen once. This clone was observed many times. Sequencing used peripheral blood. J is TRBJ1-4 and V is TRBV19; the match to TRBD1 covers 8 bases. The TCR comes from a human donor in a cohort sampled during active COVID-19. The CDR3 region is CASRDRNEKLFF. Here the CDR3 DNA reads TGTGCCAGCCGGGACAGGAATGAAAAACTGTTTTTT.